A selection of T cell receptor beta chains follows, all from one sample in a study of CD4 T cells in relation to SARS-CoV-2 and coronaviruses. Some clones are missing from TCRdb's copy, which holds only in-frame ones; the method was immunoSEQ multiplex PCR. The sample lists approximately 50,000 clones, roughly nine tenths seen once, with about 0.4% in the top ten. Input material: naive CD4+ T cells from PBMCs. The receptors were gathered from an adult with COVID-19. Both conserved end residues are part of each CDR3.

V	J	CDR3
TRBV9	TRBJ2-3	CASSVVTSGIDTQYF
TRBV5-1	TRBJ2-3	CASSLALAGATDTQYF
TRBV2	TRBJ1-1	CASSFFSGRDTEAFF
TRBV3-1/TRBV3-2	TRBJ2-1	CASSLQQWNEQFF
TRBV28	TRBJ2-1	CASSLFGEQFF
TRBV19	TRBJ1-5	CASSAEGYSNQPQHF
TRBV11-2	TRBJ2-3	CASSRSGTSTDTQYF
TRBV10-3	TRBJ2-7	CATRTAYEQYF
TRBV5-4	TRBJ2-5	CASSSAQGGETQYF
TRBV19	TRBJ1-1	CASSIQGNTEAFF
TRBV9	TRBJ2-3	CASSAMRDTQYF
TRBV5-6	TRBJ2-5	CASSLELILETQYF
TRBV6-2/TRBV6-3	TRBJ2-7	CASSHRTVGQYF
TRBV7-3	TRBJ1-6	CASSLISGSYNSPLHF
TRBV27	TRBJ2-7	CASSLIDGSGNEQYF
TRBV4-1	TRBJ2-2	CASSPSRGTGSIRTGELFF
TRBV5-6	TRBJ1-3	CASSMDVGSGNTIYF
TRBV19	TRBJ1-2	CASSTGGAGYGYTF
TRBV15	TRBJ2-7	CATSRRFSYEQYF
TRBV7-2	TRBJ1-6	CASSLEGDRGRVINSPLHF
TRBV6-2/TRBV6-3	TRBJ1-5	CASSRGTGSTGNQPQHF
TRBV4-2	TRBJ2-1	CASSQGSVRDGFDEQFF
TRBV4-3	TRBJ1-4	CASSQEGAGAKKLFF
TRBV9	TRBJ2-3	CASSVDSGAHTDTQYF
TRBV24-1	TRBJ2-3	CATSALGQGTDTQYF
TRBV3-1/TRBV3-2	TRBJ2-7	CASSLYARVEQYF
TRBV2	TRBJ2-7	CASSEGEQYF
TRBV20-1	TRBJ2-5	CSDREGETQYF
TRBV7-8	TRBJ1-2	CASSWTGGGYGYTF
TRBV28	TRBJ2-7	CASSSPSRREEQYF
TRBV5-1	TRBJ2-7	CASSLRGMYEQYF
TRBV5-8	TRBJ1-5	CASSLTRAVHQPQHF
TRBV29-1	TRBJ2-5	CSVDPRGSQETQYF
TRBV3-1/TRBV3-2	TRBJ2-1	CASSQDWGLAGTNEQFF
TRBV27	TRBJ2-7	CASRQPGQASYEQYF
TRBV5-8	TRBJ2-1	CASSPGTRQDNEQFF
TRBV6-5	TRBJ1-4	CASSSGATNEKLFF
TRBV6-5	TRBJ1-3	CASTPTAGRNTIYF
TRBV19	TRBJ2-1	CASSSGTAGSEQFF
TRBV3-1/TRBV3-2	TRBJ1-1	CASSHLRDRGRFAEAFF
TRBV18	TRBJ2-1	CASSLGAQRYNEQFF
TRBV5-1	TRBJ1-6	CASSFEDTNNSPLHF
TRBV28	TRBJ1-4	CASSKVTGGGNEKLFF
TRBV7-8	TRBJ2-7	CASSLAQGASGRATYEQYF
TRBV29-1	TRBJ2-7	CSVVGLLGGEQYF
TRBV6-5	TRBJ2-5	CASSYAAWEDQETQYF
TRBV9	TRBJ2-3	CASSVATASTDTQYF
TRBV7-2	TRBJ1-4	CASSLRVTHEKLFF